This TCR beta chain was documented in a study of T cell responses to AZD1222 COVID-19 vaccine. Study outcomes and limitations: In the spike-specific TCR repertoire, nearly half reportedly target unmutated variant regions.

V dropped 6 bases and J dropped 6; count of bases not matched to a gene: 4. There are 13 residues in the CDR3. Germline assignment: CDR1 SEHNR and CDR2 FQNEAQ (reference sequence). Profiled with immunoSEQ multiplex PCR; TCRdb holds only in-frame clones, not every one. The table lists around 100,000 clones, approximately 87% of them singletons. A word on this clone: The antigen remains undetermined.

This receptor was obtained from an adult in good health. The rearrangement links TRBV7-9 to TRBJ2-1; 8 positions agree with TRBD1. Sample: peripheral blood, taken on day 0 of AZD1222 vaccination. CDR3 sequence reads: CASSGQGGNEQFF. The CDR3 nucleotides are TGTGCCAGCAGTGGACAGGGTGGCAATGAGCAGTTCTTC.